The subject of this entry is one T cell receptor (beta chain). What it binds is not known. This sample was taken from a study of Ad26.COV2.S vaccination and SARS-CoV-2 variants. The protocol was immunoSEQ multiplex PCR, while the TCRdb copy is restricted to in-frame clones and leaves out a portion. There are about 350,000 clones in the sample; 92% occur only once, and under 4% lies in the top ten. Study-wide points: Those who received the vaccine showed greater spike-specific TCR breadth than those given placebo. Non-spike TCR breadth showed similarity between vaccine and placebo recipients. Total T cell responses, in the TCR breadth and depth analyses, may have been underestimated.

V shed 4 bases and J shed 8 bases, with 20 bases lying between them. Germline loops: CDR1 LNHDA, CDR2 SQIVND (reference sequence). CDR3 length equals 15 residues. This TCR derives from a human donor who had recovered from COVID-19. The rearrangement uses TRBV19 and TRBJ1-2, with D possibly being TRBD1 (5 bases). The material was peripheral blood, obtained after recovery from COVID-19. This chain's CDR3 is CASSSKGGQNWGYTF. The CDR3 DNA sequence: TGTGCCAGTAGTAGTAAGGGAGGACAAAACTGGGGCTACACCTTC.